These 14 T cell receptor beta chains were sequenced from one sample in a study of shared clonotypes between healthy human individuals. TCRdb keeps only in-frame clones here, not all; method: immunoSEQ multiplex PCR. The repertoire includes under 2.5 million clones, about 90% of them detected once, and approximately 0.4% sits in the top ten. Sequencing was carried out using naive CD4+ T cells from PBMCs. Subset in this sample: CD45RA+ positively selected. The receptor set was obtained from a man between 18 and 35 years old in good health. Some clones in this sample may be carry-over from other donors' samples.

The chain couples TRBV30 to TRBJ2-1, with 7 positions matching TRBD2. Germline trimming cut 0 bases from V and 13 bases from J; bases unmatched to any gene: 3. Germline CDR1 reads GTSNPN; CDR2 reads SVGIG (reference sequence). The CDR3 consists of 11 residues. Here the CDR3 DNA reads TGTGCCTGGAGTGTGGGGGGGGTTCAGTTCTTC. Protein sequence: CAWSVGGVQFF.

This chain joins TRBV6-5 and TRBJ2-7; tentative D call: TRBD2 (5 bases). The germline CDR1 and CDR2 sequences are MNHEY and SVGAGI. V lost 6 bases and J lost 7, with 16 bases in between. The CDR3 runs to 13 residues. CDR3 in amino acids: CASSYRGRREQYF. The CDR3 DNA reads as TGTGCCAGCAGCTACCGAGGGAGAAGGGAGCAGTACTTC.

This clone occurred a few times. Distinct nucleotide sequences in the sample also encode this CDR3. CDR3 sequence: CASSPGTGPNYGYTF. CDR3 sequence (DNA): TGTGCCAGCTCACCAGGGACAGGGCCAAACTATGGCTACACCTTC. This rearrangement joins TRBV18 to TRBJ1-2; 9 nucleotides align to TRBD1. Germline-derived CDR1 and CDR2 are KGHSH and LQKENI. Trimming took 2 bases from V and 2 from J; bases not matched to a gene: 3. There are 15 residues in the CDR3.

Written as DNA, the CDR3 is TGCGCCAGCAGCTTATTTGGCAGCCCGAACACTGAAGCTTTCTTT. Protein sequence: CASSLFGSPNTEAFF. The V and J genes are TRBV5-1 and TRBJ1-1; D uncertain. The ends were cut back, 2 bases at V and 1 base at J, with 12 bases in the middle. CDR1 is SGHRS and CDR2 is YFSETQ in the germline V gene. The CDR3 runs 15 residues.

The CDR3 loop reads CASSQEVGRSFDEQFF. The CDR3 DNA is TGCGCCAGCAGCCAAGAGGTGGGACGGAGTTTCGATGAGCAGTTCTTC. The chain couples TRBV4-1 to TRBJ2-1; D may match TRBD1 or TRBD2 (5 bases each). The V and J ends lost 0 bases and 8 bases respectively, with 17 bases between them. This CDR3 region has 16 residues. CDR1 and CDR2 (germline): MGHRA, YSYEKL.

The V gene is TRBV7-2, the J gene TRBJ2-7; D is perhaps TRBD1 (6 bases). Germline CDR1 SGHTA, CDR2 FQGNSA. The CDR3 is made up of 13 amino acids. Trimming left V 1 base short and J 5 bases short, with 9 bases between. The CDR3 bases are TGTGCCAGCAGCTTAGAACAGGGCAACGAGCAGTACTTC. Protein: CASSLEQGNEQYF.

The rearrangement joins TRBV28 to TRBJ2-3, with a weak D call TRBD2 (5 bases). Germline-derived CDR1 and CDR2 are MDHEN and SYDVKM. V was clipped by 8 bases and J by 2 bases, with 14 bases between them. The CDR3 runs 14 residues. CDR3 in DNA: TGTGCCAGCTGGCCGCTAGCTCCCACAGATACGCAGTATTTT. Translating it yields CASWPLAPTDTQYF.

This chain uses TRBV11-2 with TRBJ2-7; 14 bases fit TRBD2. CDR1 is SGHAT and CDR2 is FQNNGV in the germline V gene. After removal of 3 bases from V and 1 base from J, the junction contained 2 bases not matched to a gene. The CDR3 covers 16 residues. The CDR3 nucleotides are TGTGCCAGCAGCTTTGGGACTAGCGGGAGTTCCTACGAGCAGTACTTC. Translation: CASSFGTSGSSYEQYF. Based on the CDR3 plus reference TRBV11-2 and TRBJ2-7, the full variable domain is EAGVAQSPRYKIIEKRQSVAFWCNPISGHATLYWYQQILGQGPKLLIQFQNNGVVDDSQLPKDRFSAERLKGVDSTLKIQPAKLEDSAVYLCASSFGTSGSSYEQYFGPGTRLTVT.

The chain is built from TRBV19 and TRBJ2-7, with 7 bases that match TRBD2. The CDR3 runs to 13 residues. The V segment lost 3 bases and the J segment 11 bases; nucleotides outside the gene matches: 10. CDR1 and CDR2 from the germline V gene are LNHDA and SQIVND (reference sequence). CDR3 bases: TGTGCCAGTAGTATTAACCTAGCGGTGCCGGAGTACTTC. As protein: CASSINLAVPEYF.

The chain joins TRBV7-9 to TRBJ1-2; 7 bases align to TRBD1. This CDR3 is built from 14 residues. CDR1 and CDR2 (germline): SEHNR, FQNEAQ (reference sequence). V gave up 4 bases and J gave up 8 bases; unmatched junction bases: 10. Here the CDR3 DNA reads TGTGCCAGCAGCTGGGACAGCCATATTCCGGGCTACACCTTC. Residues: CASSWDSHIPGYTF.

J is TRBJ1-4 and V is TRBV2, with a tentative D call TRBD1 (5 bases). The germline V gene has CDR1 SNHLY and CDR2 FYNNEI. V dropped 6 bases and J dropped 3 bases, with 14 bases sitting between them. This CDR3 region has 15 residues. CDR3 in DNA: TGTGCCAGCAGCAAAATGACAGCCTCTAATGAAAAACTGTTTTTT. It yields the protein CASSKMTASNEKLFF.

V is TRBV7-8 and J is TRBJ1-4; no clear D gene. Germline values: CDR1 SGHVS, CDR2 FQNEAQ. Trimming pared 5 bases from V and 8 bases from J, leaving 15 bases between. This CDR3 has 14 amino acids. CDR3 loop: CASSLDPSNEKLFF. The CDR3 bases are TGTGCCAGCAGCCTAGACCCATCGAACGAAAAACTGTTTTTT.

The chain combines TRBV28 with TRBJ2-3, with 9 positions matching TRBD2. There are 17 residues in the CDR3. The junction had 4 bases not matched to a gene; V was cut back by 0 bases and J by 0 bases. CDR1 MDHEN and CDR2 SYDVKM come from the germline V gene. CDR3 bases: TGTGCCAGCAGTTTATGGACTAGCGGCCCTAGCACAGATACGCAGTATTTT. Its translation: CASSLWTSGPSTDTQYF.

The chain couples TRBV5-1 to TRBJ2-3, with 9 bases matching TRBD1. V was clipped by 3 bases and J by 3 bases; unmatched bases: 5. The CDR3 spans 15 residues. CDR1 and CDR2 (germline): SGHRS, YFSETQ. The CDR3 is CASSYPTGGTDTQYF. The CDR3 DNA reads as TGCGCCAGCAGCTACCCGACAGGGGGGACAGATACGCAGTATTTT.